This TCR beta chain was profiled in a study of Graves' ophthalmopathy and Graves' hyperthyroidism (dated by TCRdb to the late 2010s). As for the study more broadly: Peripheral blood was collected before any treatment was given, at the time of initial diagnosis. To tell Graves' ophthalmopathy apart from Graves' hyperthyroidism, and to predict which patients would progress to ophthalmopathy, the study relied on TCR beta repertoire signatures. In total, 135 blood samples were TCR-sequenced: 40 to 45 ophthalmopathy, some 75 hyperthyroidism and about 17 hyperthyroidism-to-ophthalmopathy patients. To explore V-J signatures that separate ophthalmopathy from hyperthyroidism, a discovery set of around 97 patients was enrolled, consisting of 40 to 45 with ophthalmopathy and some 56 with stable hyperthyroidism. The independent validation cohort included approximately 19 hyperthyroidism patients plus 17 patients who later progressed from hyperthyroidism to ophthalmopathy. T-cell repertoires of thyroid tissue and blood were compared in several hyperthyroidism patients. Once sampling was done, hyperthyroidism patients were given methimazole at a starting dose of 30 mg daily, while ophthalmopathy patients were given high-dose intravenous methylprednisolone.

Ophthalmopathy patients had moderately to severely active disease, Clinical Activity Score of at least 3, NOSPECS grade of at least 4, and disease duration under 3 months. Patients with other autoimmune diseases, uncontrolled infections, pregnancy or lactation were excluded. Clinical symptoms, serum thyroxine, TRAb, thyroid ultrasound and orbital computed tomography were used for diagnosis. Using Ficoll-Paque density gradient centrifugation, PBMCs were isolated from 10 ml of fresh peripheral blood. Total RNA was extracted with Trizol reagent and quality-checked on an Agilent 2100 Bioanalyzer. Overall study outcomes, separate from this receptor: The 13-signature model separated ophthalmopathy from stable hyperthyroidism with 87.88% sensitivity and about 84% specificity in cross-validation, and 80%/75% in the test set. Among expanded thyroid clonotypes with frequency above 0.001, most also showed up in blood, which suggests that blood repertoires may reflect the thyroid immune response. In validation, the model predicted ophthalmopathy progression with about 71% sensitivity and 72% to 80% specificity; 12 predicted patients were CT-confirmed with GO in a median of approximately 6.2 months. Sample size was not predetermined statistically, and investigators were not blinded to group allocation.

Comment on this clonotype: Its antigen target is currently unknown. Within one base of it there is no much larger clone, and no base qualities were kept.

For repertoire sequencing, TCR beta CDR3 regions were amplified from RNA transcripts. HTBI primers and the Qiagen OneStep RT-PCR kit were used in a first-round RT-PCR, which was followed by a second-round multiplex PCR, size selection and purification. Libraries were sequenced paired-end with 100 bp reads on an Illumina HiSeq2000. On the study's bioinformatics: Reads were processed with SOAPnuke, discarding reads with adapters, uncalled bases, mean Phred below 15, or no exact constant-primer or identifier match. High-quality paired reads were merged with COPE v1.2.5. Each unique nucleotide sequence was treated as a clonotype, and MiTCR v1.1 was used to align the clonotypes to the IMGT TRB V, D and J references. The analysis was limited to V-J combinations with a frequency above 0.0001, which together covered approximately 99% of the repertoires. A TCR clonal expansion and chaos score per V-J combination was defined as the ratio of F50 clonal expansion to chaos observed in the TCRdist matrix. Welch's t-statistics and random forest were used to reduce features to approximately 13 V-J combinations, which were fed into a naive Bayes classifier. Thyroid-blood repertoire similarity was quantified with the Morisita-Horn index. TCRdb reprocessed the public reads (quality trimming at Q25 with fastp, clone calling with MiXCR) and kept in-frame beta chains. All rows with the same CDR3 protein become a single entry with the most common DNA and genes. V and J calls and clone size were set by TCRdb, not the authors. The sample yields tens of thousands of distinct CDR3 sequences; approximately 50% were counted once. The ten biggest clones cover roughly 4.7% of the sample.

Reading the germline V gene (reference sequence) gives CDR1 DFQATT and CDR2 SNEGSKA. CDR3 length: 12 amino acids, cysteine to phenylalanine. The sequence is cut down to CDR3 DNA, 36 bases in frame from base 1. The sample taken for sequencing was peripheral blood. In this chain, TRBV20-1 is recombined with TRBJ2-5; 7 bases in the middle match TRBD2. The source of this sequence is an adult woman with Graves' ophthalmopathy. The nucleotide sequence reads TGCAGCCCGGAGGGCGGGGGAGAGACCCAGTACTTC. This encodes CSPEGGGETQYF.